This paragraph covers one T cell receptor beta chain sequence. Its antigen is currently unknown. The record originates from a study of cytomegalovirus exposure and HLA in healthy donors. Trimming cost V 0 bases and J 7 bases; bases outside gene matches: 1. Germline values: CDR1 GTSNPN, CDR2 SVGIG (reference sequence). There are 14 residues in the CDR3. Findings of the study overall: Later analysis suggested links between common viral pathogens and several top significant clusters. Roughly uniform depth of sequencing across donors was assumed in presence/absence analyses.

The primer mix had 60 Vbeta and 13 Jbeta primers. Some clones are missing from TCRdb's copy, which holds only in-frame ones; the method was immunoSEQ multiplex PCR. In all, the sample yields approximately 120,000 clones. The sequence came from a middle-aged man in good health and CMV-seronegative. The genes are TRBV30 and TRBJ1-4; TRBD1 matches 11 bases. The sample consisted of PBMCs. CDR3 loop: CAWSVGTGGEKLFF. The CDR3 DNA sequence: TGTGCCTGGAGTGTTGGGACAGGGGGTGAAAAACTGTTTTTT.